Listed below are T cell receptor beta chains from one sample, sequenced in a study of cytomegalovirus exposure and HLA in healthy donors. Profiling relied on immunoSEQ multiplex PCR, and the TCRdb table lists in-frame clones only, not all of them. The sample has about 150,000 clones, 70% to 80% seen once. Source material: PBMCs. These receptors came from a man aged 35 to 55 in good health and CMV-seropositive. CDR3s include the opening cysteine and the closing phenylalanine or tryptophan. A D gene is named only where the DNA matches it firmly. The size of a clone is reported for some rows only, either as once, few or many, or as a class for expanded clones.

D gene,clone size,J gene,V gene,CDR3 protein,CDR3 DNA
.,.,TRBJ2-7,TRBV6-1,CASRSTDSYEQYF,TGTGCCAGCAGGTCGACAGATTCCTACGAGCAGTACTTC
.,.,TRBJ2-3,TRBV6-5,CASSQTAVGTDTQYF,TGTGCCAGCAGCCAGACGGCGGTGGGTACAGATACGCAGTATTTT
TRBD1,.,TRBJ1-1,TRBV28,CASSLGTGGGEAFF,TGTGCCAGCAGCTTGGGGACAGGGGGCGGCGAAGCTTTCTTT
.,.,TRBJ2-3,TRBV29-1,CSVSEAGGSDTQYF,TGCAGCGTTTCTGAAGCGGGTGGCTCCGATACGCAGTATTTT
TRBD2,.,TRBJ2-7,TRBV6-4,CASSVTSGSNEQYF,TGTGCCAGCAGTGTTACTAGCGGGAGTAACGAGCAGTACTTC
.,.,TRBJ1-5,TRBV19,CASSPPGLSSRQHF,TGTGCCAGTAGCCCCCCCGGTCTAAGTAGTCGCCAGCATTTT
.,.,TRBJ2-7,TRBV4-1,CASSQGPGSSEQYF,TGCGCCAGCAGCCAAGGGCCGGGGAGTTCCGAGCAGTACTTC
TRBD1,.,TRBJ1-5,TRBV5-4,CASSPGQGVNQPQHF,TGTGCCAGCAGCCCTGGACAGGGAGTCAATCAGCCCCAGCATTTT
TRBD2,once,TRBJ2-7,TRBV5-1,CASSEGLAQYEQYF,TGCGCCAGCAGCGAAGGACTAGCCCAGTACGAGCAGTACTTC
TRBD1,.,TRBJ2-6,TRBV5-5,CASSGARQGAISGANVLTF,TGTGCCAGCAGCGGAGCCCGACAGGGGGCGATTTCTGGGGCCAACGTCCTGACTTTC
.,.,TRBJ1-1,TRBV4-1,CASSRLEGQTEAFF,TGCGCCAGCAGCCGCCTGGAAGGACAAACTGAAGCTTTCTTT
TRBD1,.,TRBJ1-1,TRBV6-1,CASRRQGEGGTEAFF,TGTGCCAGCAGGCGACAGGGGGAAGGTGGCACTGAAGCTTTCTTT
.,.,TRBJ1-2,TRBV19,CASSPGLPYGYTF,TGTGCCAGTAGCCCGGGACTCCCCTATGGCTACACCTTT
.,few,TRBJ2-7,TRBV28,CASGDRGSKSYEQYF,TGTGCCAGCGGGGATAGGGGCAGTAAATCCTACGAGCAGTACTTC
TRBD1,few,TRBJ1-5,TRBV25-1,CASSDRGPRQPQHF,TGTGCCAGCAGTGATAGGGGGCCGCGGCAGCCCCAGCATTTT
TRBD2,.,TRBJ2-3,TRBV18,CASSPYGLAGAGDTQYF,TGTGCCAGCTCACCCTACGGACTAGCGGGAGCGGGAGATACGCAGTATTTT
.,.,TRBJ1-2,TRBV10-3,CAIEQTSNYGYTF,TGTGCCATCGAGCAGACTTCAAACTATGGCTACACCTTC